These 5 T cell receptor beta chains were all obtained from the same sample, sequenced in a study of T cell responses to AZD1222 COVID-19 vaccine. Sequenced by immunoSEQ multiplex PCR; TCRdb stores in-frame clones only, minus some. The profile shows 90,000 to 150,000 clones, about 88% of them singletons. The source material was peripheral blood, sampled 28 days after the second AZD1222 dose. These receptors were obtained from an adult who received the AZD1222 COVID-19 vaccine.

Here the CDR3 reads CASSVAHRMGVDEQYF. DNA of the CDR3: TGTGCCAGCAGCGTAGCTCACAGAATGGGGGTAGACGAGCAGTACTTC. This chain links TRBV9 with TRBJ2-7, with D perhaps being TRBD1 or TRBD2 (5 bases each). The CDR3 totals 16 residues. From germline, CDR1 is SGDLS and CDR2 YYNGEE. Trimming removed 0 bases from V and 5 bases from J, with 18 bases in between. The complete variable domain, with remaining parts taken from reference TRBV9 and TRBJ2-7, reads DSGVTQTPKHLITATGQRVTLRCSPRSGDLSVYWYQQSLDQGLQFLIQYYNGEERAKGNILERFSAQQFPDLHSELNLSSLELGDSALYFCASSVAHRMGVDEQYFGPGTRLTVT.

This sequence joins TRBV15 and TRBJ2-7; TRBD1 or TRBD2 may be the D gene (7 bases each). Looked up from germline, CDR1 is LNHNV and CDR2 is YYDKDF (reference sequence). V lost 2 bases, J lost 3 bases, and 11 bases lay in between. The CDR3 totals 14 residues. CDR3 DNA sequence: TGTGCCACCAGCAGACAGGGGGGGGTCTACGAGCAGTACTTC. This sequence encodes CATSRQGGVYEQYF. Drawing the rest from reference TRBV15 and TRBJ2-7, the complete variable domain is DAMVIQNPRYQVTQFGKPVTLSCSQTLNHNVMYWYQQKSSQAPKLLFHYYDKDFNNEADTPDNFQSRRPNTSFCFLDIRSPGLGDTAMYLCATSRQGGVYEQYFGPGTRLTVT.

This sequence joins TRBV12-3 or TRBV12-4 and TRBJ1-1, with D tentatively TRBD1 (5 bases). Trimming removed 7 bases at V and 5 bases at J, with 14 bases between. The CDR3 has 13 amino acids. The CDR3 spells CASTLGGETEAFF. CDR3 bases: TGTGCCAGCACCCTGGGGGGGGAAACTGAAGCTTTCTTT.

The rearrangement links TRBV3-1 (or the pseudogene TRBV3-2) to TRBJ2-1, with 10 bases matching TRBD2. There are 16 residues in the CDR3. V dropped 4 bases and J dropped 9; count of bases not matched to a gene: 12. Per germline, CDR1 LGHDT and CDR2 YNNKEL (reference sequence). The CDR3 loop is CASSPVHLAGVVEQFF. The CDR3 nucleotides are TGTGCCAGCAGCCCAGTCCATCTAGCGGGGGTAGTTGAGCAGTTCTTC.

The genes are TRBV25-1 and TRBJ2-1; the D call may be TRBD1 or TRBD2 (5 bases each). V gave up 1 base and J gave up 0 bases, with 10 bases separating them. The germline gives CDR1 MGHDK, CDR2 SYGVNS. The CDR3 is made up of 16 amino acids. The CDR3 protein is CASSESGGGSYNEQFF. The CDR3 DNA follows: TGTGCCAGCAGTGAATCGGGTGGGGGCTCCTACAATGAGCAGTTCTTC.